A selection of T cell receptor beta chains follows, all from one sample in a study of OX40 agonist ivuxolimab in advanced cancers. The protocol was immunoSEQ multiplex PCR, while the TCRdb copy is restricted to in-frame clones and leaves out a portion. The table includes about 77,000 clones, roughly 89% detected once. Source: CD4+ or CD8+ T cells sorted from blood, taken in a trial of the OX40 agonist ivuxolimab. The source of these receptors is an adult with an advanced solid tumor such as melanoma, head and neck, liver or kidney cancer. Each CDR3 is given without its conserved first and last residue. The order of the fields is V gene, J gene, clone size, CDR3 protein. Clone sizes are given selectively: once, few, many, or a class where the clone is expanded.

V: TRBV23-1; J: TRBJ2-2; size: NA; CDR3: ASSQSRITGELF
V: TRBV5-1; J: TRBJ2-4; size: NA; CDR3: ASRKGQVEQTITKNIQY
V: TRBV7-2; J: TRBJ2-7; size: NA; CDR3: ASSLAGTATSYEQY
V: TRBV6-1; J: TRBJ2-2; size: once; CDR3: ASSEQPNTGELF
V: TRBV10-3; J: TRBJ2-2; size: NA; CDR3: AISDTGTGVLGELF
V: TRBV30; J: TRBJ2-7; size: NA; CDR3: ARGQRGEQY
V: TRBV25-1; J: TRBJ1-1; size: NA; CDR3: ASSEFPVISTMNTEAF
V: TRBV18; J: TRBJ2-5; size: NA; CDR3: ASSPNQETQY
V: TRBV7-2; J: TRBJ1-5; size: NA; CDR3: ASSLEGDQPQH
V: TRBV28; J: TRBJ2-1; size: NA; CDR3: ASSLLWGQGGNEQF
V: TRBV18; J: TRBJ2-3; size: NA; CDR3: ASSPKRERSTDTQY
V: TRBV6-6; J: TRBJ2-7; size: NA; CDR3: ASTPTGRDEQY
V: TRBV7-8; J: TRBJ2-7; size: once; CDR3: ASSLVRRELYEQY
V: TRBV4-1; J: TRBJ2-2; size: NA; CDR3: ASSQEGQGALSATGELF
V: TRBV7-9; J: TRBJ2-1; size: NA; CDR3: ASSPSVGTEQF
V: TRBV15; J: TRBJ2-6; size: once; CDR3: ATSGKSGANVLT
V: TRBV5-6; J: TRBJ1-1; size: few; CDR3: ASSLWNWDTEAF
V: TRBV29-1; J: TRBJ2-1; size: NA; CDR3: SVDGGYNEQF
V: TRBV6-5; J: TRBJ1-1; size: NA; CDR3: ASSFLGANTEAF
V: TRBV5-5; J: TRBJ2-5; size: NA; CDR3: ASTLGAGLLETQY
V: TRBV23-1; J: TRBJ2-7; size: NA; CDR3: ASSQQLGRPYEQY
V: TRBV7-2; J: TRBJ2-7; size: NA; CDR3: ASNRGGLAYEQY
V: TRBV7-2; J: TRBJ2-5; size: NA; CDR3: ASSFQGTETQY
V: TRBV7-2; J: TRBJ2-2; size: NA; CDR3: ASSSLAGGRVTGELF
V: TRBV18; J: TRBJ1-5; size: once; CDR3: ASSPVPFSNQPQH
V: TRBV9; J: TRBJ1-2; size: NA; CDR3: ASSPSTGNYGYT
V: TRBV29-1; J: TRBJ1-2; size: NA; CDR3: SVEWGLGTGRSNYGYT
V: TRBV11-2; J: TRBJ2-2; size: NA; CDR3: ASSLVGQGSAGELF
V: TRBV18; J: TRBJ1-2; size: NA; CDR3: ASSPTRTVGYGYT
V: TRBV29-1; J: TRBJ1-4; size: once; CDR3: SVKGEATNEKLF
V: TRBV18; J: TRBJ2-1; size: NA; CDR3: ASSPGQGYEQF
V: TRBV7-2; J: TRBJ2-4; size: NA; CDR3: ASSPGGDSDIQY
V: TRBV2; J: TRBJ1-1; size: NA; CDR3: ASSAQGDGAEAF
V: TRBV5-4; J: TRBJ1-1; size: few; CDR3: ASSLTGQTSTEAF
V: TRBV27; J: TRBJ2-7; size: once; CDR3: ASSLDGQGIGNYEQY
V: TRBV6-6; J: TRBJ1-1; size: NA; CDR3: ASRRGMNTEAF
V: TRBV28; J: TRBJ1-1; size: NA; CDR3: GSRRYTEAF
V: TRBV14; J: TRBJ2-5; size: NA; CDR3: ASSQLRDRGETQY
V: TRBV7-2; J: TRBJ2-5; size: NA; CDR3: ASSLQYGDQETQY
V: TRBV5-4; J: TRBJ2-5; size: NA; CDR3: ASSPPDTETQY
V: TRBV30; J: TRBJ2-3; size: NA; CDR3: AWSLRTDTQY
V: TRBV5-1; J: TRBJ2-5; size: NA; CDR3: ASSAQTGGQETQY
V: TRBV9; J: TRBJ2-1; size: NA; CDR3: ASSVGRNNEQF
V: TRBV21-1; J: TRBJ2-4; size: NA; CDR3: ASRGHPKGTNIQY
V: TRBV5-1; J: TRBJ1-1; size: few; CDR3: ASSLRAQGGTEAF
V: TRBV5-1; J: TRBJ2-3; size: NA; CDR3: ASSLYASSDTQY
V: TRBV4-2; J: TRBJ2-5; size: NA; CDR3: ASSQAIAGRQETQY
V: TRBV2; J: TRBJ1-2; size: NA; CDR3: ASSLDRAQSHYGYT
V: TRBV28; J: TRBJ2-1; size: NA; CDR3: ASSFAGVDNEQF
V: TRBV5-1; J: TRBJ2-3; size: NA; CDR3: ASSPEGGFPTDTQY
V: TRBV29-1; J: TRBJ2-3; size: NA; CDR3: SVGPRGGGVYTDTQY
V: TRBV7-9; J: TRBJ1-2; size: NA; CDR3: ASSLDFDGYT
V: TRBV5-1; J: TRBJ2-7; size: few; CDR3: ASRPILADYEQY
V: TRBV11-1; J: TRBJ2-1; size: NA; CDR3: ATYPGPAGLLGGGEQF
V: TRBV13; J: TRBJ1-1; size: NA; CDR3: ASSPRRQGLTEAF
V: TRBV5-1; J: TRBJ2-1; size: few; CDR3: ASNQGLDNEQF
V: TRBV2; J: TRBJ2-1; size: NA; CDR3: ASSGLGVGYNEQF
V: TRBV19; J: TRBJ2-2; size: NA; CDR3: ASSIDRAGGTSRTGELF
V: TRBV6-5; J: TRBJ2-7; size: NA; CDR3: ASSLPGQGASEQY